This T cell receptor beta chain was profiled in a study of blood T cell repertoires in COVID-19. The wider study: Acute and convalescent COVID-19 specimens originated in the United States, Italy and Spain.

Trimming cost V 1 base and J 7 bases; bases outside gene matches: 10. The germline CDR1 and CDR2 sequences are MGHRA and YSYEKL. This CDR3 contains 15 residues. This clone was seen just once. Profiling relied on immunoSEQ multiplex PCR, and the TCRdb table lists in-frame clones only, not all of them. The sample has under 200,000 clones, about 85% seen once. Cohorts were assigned according to the clinical history that participants reported. The V and J genes are TRBV4-1 and TRBJ2-7; 7 bases agree with TRBD2. The clonotype was recovered from a woman aged 40 to 50 with acute COVID-19. Sequenced material: PBMCs or T cells enriched from blood (not recorded which). The CDR3 DNA reads TGCGCCAGCAGCCAAGCGGGAGGACCTGGCTCGGAGCAGTACTTC. Translation gives CASSQAGGPGSEQYF.